Below are 24 T cell receptor beta chains sequenced from a single sample in a study of blood T cell repertoires in COVID-19. Sequenced by immunoSEQ multiplex PCR; TCRdb stores in-frame clones only, minus some. Of about 190,000 clones listed, more than 75% are singletons. The sample consisted of peripheral blood. These receptor sequences come from a human donor in a cohort sampled during active COVID-19.

This rearrangement joins TRBV6-6 to TRBJ2-7; TRBD2 might be the D (7 bases). Between the trimmed V and J ends, which lost 6 bases and 2 bases, there was a span of 17 bases. This CDR3 spans 15 amino acids. CDR1 MNHNY and CDR2 SVGAGI come from the germline V gene (reference sequence). CDR3 sequence reads: CASRTTGRGAYEQYF. Written as DNA, the CDR3 is TGTGCCAGCAGAACAACAGGGAGGGGAGCCTACGAGCAGTACTTC.

The chain is built from TRBV18 and TRBJ2-3, with TRBD2 identical over 9 bases. The germline CDR1 and CDR2 sequences are KGHSH and LQKENI. CDR3 size: 21 residues. Trimming removed 2 bases from V and 1 base from J; junction bases left unmatched: 19. The CDR3 bases are TGTGCCAGCTCACCATCCGGACCCGGTGGTAGCGGGGGTTTTGGCACAGATACGCAGTATTTT. It encodes CASSPSGPGGSGGFGTDTQYF.

The gene calls are TRBV6-5 and TRBJ2-7, with 7 bases lining up with TRBD1. The ends lost 8 bases at V and 3 bases at J; junction bases unmatched: 1. Germline lookup yields CDR1 MNHEY and CDR2 SVGAGI. CDR3 length: 11 amino acids. The CDR3 here is CASHRGYEQYF. CDR3 bases: TGTGCCAGCCACAGGGGCTACGAGCAGTACTTC.

J is TRBJ2-2 and V is TRBV5-1; the match to TRBD1 covers 7 bases. CDR3 length: 15 residues. J gave up 6 bases and V 2 bases, and 7 bases lay outside the gene matches. Germline CDR1 SGHRS, CDR2 YFSETQ. CDR3 in DNA: TGCGCCAGCAGCTTTATTGACAGGGATGCCGGGGAGCTGTTTTTT. Translated, it gives CASSFIDRDAGELFF.

This clone showed up just once. The chain joins TRBV19 to TRBJ2-4; D is ambiguous. In germline, CDR1 is LNHDA, CDR2 SQIVND (reference sequence). Between the trimmed V and J ends, which lost 9 bases and 1 base, there was a span of 7 bases. There are 12 residues in the CDR3. CDR3 protein: CASAQAKNIQYF. CDR3 bases: TGTGCCAGCGCACAGGCCAAAAACATTCAGTACTTC.

In its sample, this clone was seen once. This chain joins TRBV4-3 and TRBJ2-7; 7 nucleotides match TRBD2. Germline V gives CDR1 LGHNA, CDR2 YSLEER. The CDR3 has 16 amino acids. Losses at the gene ends were 0 bases for V and 0 bases for J; bases not matched to a gene: 5. The DNA of the CDR3 is TGCGCCAGCAGCCAAGATGTAGCGGGTGCCTCCTACGAGCAGTACTTC. Residues: CASSQDVAGASYEQYF.

The chain couples TRBV10-3 to TRBJ2-1; 8 bases are a match to TRBD2. CDR1 is ENHRY, CDR2 SYGVKD, per germline. The CDR3 loop spans 18 amino acids. V was pared by 4 bases and J by 0 bases, with 11 bases of the junction left unmatched. The DNA for the CDR3 is TGTGCCATCAGTGTCCGGGAGGGCGGTTCAAGCTCCTACAATGAGCAGTTCTTC. Residues: CAISVREGGSSSYNEQFF.

The gene calls are TRBV12-3 or TRBV12-4 and TRBJ1-1, with D maybe TRBD1 (5 bases). The CDR3 spans 13 residues. The V end was cut by 6 bases, the J end by 0 bases, with 8 bases between. CDR3 region: CASRGEMNTEAFF. The CDR3 DNA sequence: TGTGCCAGCAGAGGGGAAATGAACACTGAAGCTTTCTTT.

The V and J genes are TRBV4-2 and TRBJ1-3; D gene uncertain. Germline CDR1 is LGHNA and CDR2 is YNFKEQ. CDR3 size: 17 residues. Trimming stripped 0 bases from V and 0 bases from J, with 12 bases between. CDR3: CASSQEVLPSSGNTIYF. In nucleotides, the CDR3 is TGTGCCAGCAGCCAAGAGGTACTACCCAGCTCTGGAAACACCATATATTTT.

The chain joins TRBV5-1 to TRBJ2-2, with TRBD2 matching 10 bases. Trimming at V came to 0 bases and at J to 3 bases, leaving 11 bases not matched to a gene. The germline V gene encodes CDR1 SGHRS and CDR2 YFSETQ. The CDR3 covers 19 residues. The CDR3 protein is CASSLAPSAGLADTGELFF. CDR3 DNA: TGCGCCAGCAGCTTGGCCCCCTCTGCTGGACTAGCGGACACCGGGGAGCTGTTTTTT.

V is TRBV7-9 and J is TRBJ1-1; 12 nucleotides agree with TRBD1. The V gene end was trimmed by 5 bases and the J gene end by 4 bases; junction bases not matched to a gene: 8. The germline CDR1 and CDR2 sequences are SEHNR and FQNEAQ (reference sequence). The CDR3 is 16 amino acids. In nucleotides, the CDR3 is TGTGCCAGCAGCCACCGGGACAGGGGGCTCGGCACTGAAGCTTTCTTT. Amino acids: CASSHRDRGLGTEAFF.

This clone was picked up one time. The V call is TRBV11-2, the J call TRBJ2-7; 11 bases are shared with TRBD1. The ends lost 6 bases at V and 7 bases at J; junction bases unmatched: 8. This CDR3 contains 14 residues. Per germline, CDR1 SGHAT and CDR2 FQNNGV. Here the CDR3 DNA reads TGTGCCAGCAGGGCCGGGACAGGGGGTAAAGAGCAGTACTTC. This gives the protein CASRAGTGGKEQYF. The full variable domain, rest sourced from reference TRBV11-2 and TRBJ2-7, is EAGVAQSPRYKIIEKRQSVAFWCNPISGHATLYWYQQILGQGPKLLIQFQNNGVVDDSQLPKDRFSAERLKGVDSTLKIQPAKLEDSAVYLCASRAGTGGKEQYFGPGTRLTVT.

V usage is TRBV6-5 and J usage is TRBJ2-2; TRBD1 might be the D (5 bases). The CDR3 sequence is 13 residues long. V lost 5 bases to trimming and J lost 6 bases, with 10 bases between them. Germline V gene data show CDR1 as MNHEY and CDR2 as SVGAGI. DNA for the CDR3: TGTGCCAGCAGTAGGCCAGGGCCCGGGGAGCTGTTTTTT. Its protein product is CASSRPGPGELFF.

The rearrangement links TRBV27 to TRBJ1-2; D gene uncertain. Germline CDR1 reads MNHEY; CDR2 reads SMNVEV (reference sequence). CDR3 size: 14 residues. V gave up 0 bases and J gave up 4 bases, with 9 bases separating them. CDR3 region: CASSLSGSSYGYTF. DNA of the CDR3: TGTGCCAGCAGTTTATCGGGCAGCTCCTATGGCTACACCTTC.

This chain links TRBV4-1 with TRBJ1-3; D gene ambiguous. This CDR3 comprises 13 residues. The germline V and J ends were trimmed by 0 bases and 7 bases, with 7 bases remaining between them. Germline V lookup: CDR1 MGHRA, CDR2 YSYEKL. In DNA, the CDR3 is TGCGCCAGCAGCCAAGATAGGGAGAACACCATATATTTT. It encodes CASSQDRENTIYF.

V is TRBV5-1 and J is TRBJ2-3, with 7 bases matching TRBD1. CDR1 SGHRS and CDR2 YFSETQ come from the germline V gene. There are 17 residues in the CDR3. V shed 0 bases and J 0 bases; nucleotides not matched to a gene: 7. The CDR3 loop is CASSLGGTVSSTDTQYF. CDR3 bases: TGCGCCAGCAGCTTGGGGGGGACAGTTTCTAGCACAGATACGCAGTATTTT.

This clone was detected only once. The chain combines TRBV18 with TRBJ2-1; D call uncertain. The CDR3 loop spans 17 amino acids. V was trimmed by 3 bases and J by 0 bases, leaving 15 bases between them. Germline assignment: CDR1 KGHSH and CDR2 LQKENI. DNA of the CDR3: TGTGCCAGCTCACCCTTTTGGTCCCTAACCTCCTACAATGAGCAGTTCTTC. Translation: CASSPFWSLTSYNEQFF.

The CDR3 nucleotides are TGTGCCAGCAGCCGGAGAGACAGAAACACTGAAGCTTTCTTT. It yields the protein CASSRRDRNTEAFF. The rearrangement joins TRBV7-8 to TRBJ1-1; D is perhaps TRBD1 (5 bases). There are 14 residues in the CDR3. Germline CDR1 and CDR2: SGHVS and FQNEAQ. The V and J ends lost 5 bases and 2 bases respectively, with 12 bases between them.

In its sample, this clone was seen once. V gene TRBV11-2 combines with J gene TRBJ2-1; tentatively, D is TRBD2 (7 bases). There are 16 residues in the CDR3. Germline CDR1 and CDR2: SGHAT and FQNNGV. V dropped 2 bases and J dropped 0 bases, with 11 bases sitting between them. CDR3 region: CASSLWGGASYNEQFF. The DNA for the CDR3 is TGTGCCAGCAGCTTATGGGGGGGGGCCTCCTACAATGAGCAGTTCTTC.

This chain joins TRBV6-5 and TRBJ2-1, with 8 bases that match TRBD2. The germline V gene encodes CDR1 MNHEY and CDR2 SVGAGI. This CDR3 spans 15 amino acids. Unmatched junction bases numbered 10, after V lost 7 bases and J lost 5 bases. Written as DNA, the CDR3 is TGTGCCAGCATTAAGGGACCGGGGGGGCACAATGAGCAGTTCTTC. The encoded protein is CASIKGPGGHNEQFF.

This chain links TRBV6-2 or TRBV6-3 with TRBJ1-2; 8 positions agree with TRBD1. Germline CDR1 reads MNHEY; CDR2 reads SVGEGT. This CDR3 region has 15 residues. V shed 5 bases, J shed 2 bases, and the junction held 7 bases outside the gene matches. DNA of the CDR3: TGTGCCAGCAGTACCCCGGACAGGGTGAACTATGGCTACACCTTC. Protein product: CASSTPDRVNYGYTF.

The genes are TRBV7-9 and TRBJ2-7; 8 nucleotides line up with TRBD2. This CDR3 region has 15 residues. Germline values: CDR1 SEHNR, CDR2 FQNEAQ (reference sequence). Trimming at V came to 4 bases and at J to 2 bases, leaving 7 bases not matched to a gene. Here the CDR3 DNA reads TGTGCCAGCAGCTACGTTCCGGGACTAGCCTACGAGCAGTACTTC. It encodes CASSYVPGLAYEQYF.

For the CDR3, the DNA is TGTGCCAGCTCACCACCGTCCCGCACTGAAGCTTTCTTT. This encodes CASSPPSRTEAFF. V usage is TRBV18 and J usage is TRBJ1-1; D call uncertain. Germline V gives CDR1 KGHSH, CDR2 LQKENI. Trimming took off 0 bases at V and 4 bases at J, with 6 bases between the two ends. CDR3 length equals 13 residues.

On this clone itself: Relative to the germline gene, one junction end is altered; a read error may explain this. This rearrangement joins TRBV15 to TRBJ1-1, with no clear D. This CDR3 contains 15 residues. CDR1 and CDR2 (germline): LNHNV, YYDKDF (reference sequence). The CDR3 bases are TGTGCCGCCAGCAGAGGAGTTACGGTGAACACTGAAGCTTTCTTT. Encoded protein: CAASRGVTVNTEAFF. Based on the CDR3 plus reference TRBV15 and TRBJ1-1, the full variable domain is DAMVIQNPRYQVTQFGKPVTLSCSQTLNHNVMYWYQQKSSQAPKLLFHYYDKDFNNEADTPDNFQSRRPNTSFCFLDIRSPGLGDTAMYLCAASRGVTVNTEAFFGQGTRLTVV.